The next 18 T cell receptor beta chains were all read from a single sample in a study of blood T cell repertoires in COVID-19. Produced via immunoSEQ multiplex PCR; TCRdb's table is partial and in-frame only. The data contain 150,000 to 200,000 clones, over 80% of them seen just once; the ten biggest clones take up over 3.5%. The sample taken for sequencing was peripheral blood. The receptor set was obtained from a woman between 45 and 60 years old with acute or convalescent COVID-19.

V and J are TRBV7-9 and TRBJ1-1; D not certain. The CDR3 has 14 amino acids. CDR1 SEHNR and CDR2 FQNEAQ come from the germline V gene (reference sequence). Trimming took off 3 bases at V and 1 base at J, with 9 bases between the two ends. The CDR3 is CASSFGFGNTEAFF. DNA for the CDR3: TGTGCCAGCAGCTTTGGTTTCGGGAACACTGAAGCTTTCTTT.

CDR3 sequence: CASWDNSNQPQHF. CDR3 nucleotide sequence: TGTGCCAGCTGGGACAATAGCAATCAGCCCCAGCATTTT. The rearrangement uses TRBV6-5 and TRBJ1-5; a possible D gene is TRBD1 (6 bases). CDR3 length: 13 amino acids. CDR1 is MNHEY, CDR2 SVGAGI, per germline. V was shortened by 8 bases and J by 0 bases, with 8 bases between the two germline ends.

The chain links TRBV6-5 to TRBJ1-2, with D possibly TRBD1 on 6 matching bases. Trimming pared 6 bases from V and 5 bases from J, leaving 16 bases between. The CDR3 contains 14 residues. Germline assignment: CDR1 MNHEY and CDR2 SVGAGI. Written as DNA, the CDR3 is TGTGCCAGCAGGTTGACAGGCCGAATGTATGGCTACACCTTC. It codes for CASRLTGRMYGYTF.

The sample holds one count of this clone. This chain uses TRBV29-1 with TRBJ2-7; TRBD1 matches 9 bases. Germline V CDR1 and CDR2: SQVTM, ANQGSEA. The CDR3 contains 15 residues. V shed 0 bases, J shed 1 base, and the junction held 4 bases outside the gene matches. CDR3 sequence reads: CSVEDQDRGSYEQYF. The CDR3, as DNA: TGCAGCGTTGAAGATCAGGACAGGGGATCCTACGAGCAGTACTTC.

The chain couples TRBV7-2 to TRBJ1-1; 9 bases match TRBD1. Germline CDR1 is SGHTA and CDR2 is FQGNSA. The CDR3 loop spans 15 amino acids. Trimming cost V 5 bases and J 1 base; bases outside gene matches: 5. The DNA of the CDR3 is TGTGCCAGCAGCCAGGGGGGACAGGGGAACACTGAAGCTTTCTTT. It encodes CASSQGGQGNTEAFF.

The chain employs TRBV28 and TRBJ1-1, with D hard to call. The CDR3 is 13 amino acids. Germline CDR1 reads MDHEN; CDR2 reads SYDVKM. V was pared by 5 bases and J by 0 bases, with 7 bases between. CDR3 sequence (DNA): TGTGCCAGCAGTCCCCTTTTGAACACTGAAGCTTTCTTT. Residues: CASSPLLNTEAFF.

The V call is TRBV6-5, the J call TRBJ1-2, with D possibly matching TRBD1 (6 bases). The CDR3 extends over 13 amino acids. Germline V CDR1 and CDR2: MNHEY, SVGAGI. V gave up 6 bases and J gave up 8 bases, with 16 bases separating them. The CDR3: CASRLRGAWGYTF. CDR3 in DNA: TGTGCCAGCAGGCTTCGGGGGGCGTGGGGCTACACCTTC.

This sequence joins TRBV7-8 and TRBJ1-2; D gene ambiguous. Trimming removed 2 bases from V and 2 bases from J, with 9 bases in between. CDR3 length: 14 amino acids. CDR1 and CDR2 from the germline V gene are SGHVS and FQNEAQ. This CDR3 is CASSLPGPNYGYTF. The CDR3 region has the DNA TGTGCCAGCAGCTTACCGGGTCCCAACTATGGCTACACCTTC.

This chain connects TRBV5-1 to TRBJ2-5; the D gene is possibly TRBD1 (5 bases). The germline gives CDR1 SGHRS, CDR2 YFSETQ. This CDR3 contains 14 residues. The V and J ends lost 5 bases and 5 bases respectively, with 16 bases between them. The CDR3 reads CASRKGQGEETQYF. The CDR3 DNA reads as TGCGCCAGCAGAAAAGGGCAGGGTGAGGAGACCCAGTACTTC. Together with reference TRBV5-1 and TRBJ2-5, the CDR3 gives the full variable domain: KAGVTQTPRYLIKTRGQQVTLSCSPISGHRSVSWYQQTPGQGLQFLFEYFSETQRNKGNFPGRFSGRQFSNSRSEMNVSTLELGDSALYLCASRKGQGEETQYFGPGTRLLVL.

This clone was observed once. The V call is TRBV3-1 (or the pseudogene TRBV3-2), the J call TRBJ2-7; TRBD2 is a possible D gene (6 bases). This CDR3 has 13 amino acids. With 4 bases removed from V and 4 bases from J, the gap between germline ends came to 11 bases. Germline V lookup: CDR1 LGHDT, CDR2 YNNKEL (reference sequence). The CDR3 protein is CASSPGLGYEQYF. The CDR3 DNA sequence: TGTGCCAGCAGCCCGGGACTGGGATACGAGCAGTACTTC.

CDR3: CASSEFRRTEAFF. The CDR3 DNA reads as TGTGCCAGCAGTGAATTTCGGAGGACTGAAGCTTTCTTT. V usage is TRBV6-1 and J usage is TRBJ1-1, with D unresolved. Between the trimmed V and J ends, which lost 2 bases and 5 bases, there was a span of 9 bases. This CDR3 is 13 amino acids long. The germline gives CDR1 MNHNS, CDR2 SASEGT.

This rearrangement joins TRBV12-3 or TRBV12-4 to TRBJ1-2; 8 nucleotides line up with TRBD1. Trimming removed 3 bases from V and 7 bases from J; junction bases left unmatched: 1. The CDR3 contains 12 residues. CDR3 nucleotide sequence: TGTGCCAGCAGTTTGGGACAGGTTGGCTACACCTTC. As protein: CASSLGQVGYTF.

CDR3 nucleotides: TGTGCCAGCAGCGGAAGCGGGGGGGCCTCTGTTCTTGCAGATACGCAGTATTTT. Protein: CASSGSGGASVLADTQYF. This chain links TRBV5-5 with TRBJ2-3; TRBD2 matches at 10 bases. CDR1 SGHKS and CDR2 YYEKEE come from the germline V gene (reference sequence). The CDR3 loop spans 18 amino acids. The ends lost 4 bases at V and 4 bases at J; junction bases unmatched: 15.

The genes are TRBV2 and TRBJ2-3; D is undetermined. Germline CDR1 reads SNHLY; CDR2 reads FYNNEI. The CDR3 consists of 16 residues. Trimming removed 6 bases from V and 0 bases from J, with 16 bases in between. The CDR3 DNA reads as TGTGCCAGCAGGGCTAGAAGCACGTATAGCACAGATACGCAGTATTTT. Its protein product is CASRARSTYSTDTQYF.

The sample holds one count of this clone. This rearrangement joins TRBV28 to TRBJ2-3; unclear D gene. There are 14 residues in the CDR3. Trimming left V 5 bases short and J 2 bases short, with 11 bases between. Germline loops: CDR1 MDHEN, CDR2 SYDVKM. CDR3 sequence: CASSPRVDTDTQYF. In DNA, the CDR3 is TGTGCCAGCAGTCCCCGGGTTGACACAGATACGCAGTATTTT.

The rearrangement uses TRBV2 and TRBJ2-5, with a tentative D call TRBD1 (5 bases). The CDR3 has 14 amino acids. Germline V CDR1 and CDR2: SNHLY, FYNNEI. The V end lost 4 bases, the J end lost 0 bases, and 9 bases lay between the germline ends. In nucleotides, the CDR3 is TGTGCCAGCAGTGCTCGACAGTACCAAGAGACCCAGTACTTC. Amino acid sequence: CASSARQYQETQYF.

A single count supports this clone. V usage is TRBV27 and J usage is TRBJ2-2, with a possible D match to TRBD1 (6 bases). V lost 5 bases and J lost 0, with 10 bases in between. Looked up from germline, CDR1 is MNHEY and CDR2 is SMNVEV (reference sequence). This CDR3 contains 15 residues. The CDR3 spells CASSLDRANTGELFF. CDR3 sequence (DNA): TGTGCCAGCAGTCTGGACAGAGCGAACACCGGGGAGCTGTTTTTT.

V is TRBV11-2 and J is TRBJ1-1; tentative D call: TRBD1 (5 bases). This CDR3 region has 14 residues. Germline CDR1 SGHAT, CDR2 FQNNGV. The V gene lost 6 bases and the J gene lost 4 bases, with 15 bases spanning the gap. CDR3 sequence: CASSSVGGATEAFF. The CDR3 DNA reads as TGTGCCAGCAGTTCGGTGGGGGGAGCCACTGAAGCTTTCTTT.